The rows below give T cell receptor beta chains drawn from one sample of a study of CD8 T cells in Susac syndrome. Each CDR3 protein is one row after TCRdb ran MiXCR on the immunoSEQ multiplex PCR reads. The sample yields about 140,000 distinct CDR3 sequences, 85% to 95% seen once. Material for sequencing was CD4+ T cells from PBMCs. Receptors were obtained from a human donor with Susac syndrome. The CDR3 runs from the conserved cysteine through the conserved F or W. The D gene is left open where the match is weak. Size is omitted from some rows. Given values are once, few, many or a class for expanded clones.

d_gene: -; v_gene: TRBV12-3/TRBV12-4; j_gene: TRBJ1-1; abundance: once; CDR3aa: CASSAGGYDAEAFF; CDR3nt: TGTGCCAGCAGCGCGGGGGGGTATGACGCTGAAGCTTTCTTT
d_gene: -; v_gene: TRBV18; j_gene: TRBJ2-7; abundance: few; CDR3aa: CASSPLSYEQYF; CDR3nt: TGTGCCAGCTCACCCCTCTCCTACGAGCAGTACTTC
d_gene: TRBD1; v_gene: TRBV5-1; j_gene: TRBJ2-3; abundance: -; CDR3aa: CASSSTGHGTDTQYF; CDR3nt: TGCGCCAGCAGCTCGACAGGGCACGGCACAGATACGCAGTATTTT
d_gene: TRBD2; v_gene: TRBV30; j_gene: TRBJ2-3; abundance: -; CDR3aa: CAWRLAGGTDTQYF; CDR3nt: TGTGCCTGGAGACTAGCGGGGGGGACAGATACGCAGTATTTT
d_gene: TRBD2; v_gene: TRBV7-2; j_gene: TRBJ2-3; abundance: -; CDR3aa: CASSLLRGGRRTDTQYF; CDR3nt: TGTGCCAGCAGCTTACTCAGGGGCGGGAGGCGCACAGATACGCAGTATTTT
d_gene: TRBD2; v_gene: TRBV9; j_gene: TRBJ2-5; abundance: -; CDR3aa: CASSLGTIGRETQYF; CDR3nt: TGTGCCAGCAGCTTAGGGACTATAGGTCGGGAGACCCAGTACTTC
d_gene: TRBD1; v_gene: TRBV19; j_gene: TRBJ1-1; abundance: -; CDR3aa: CASSSTGDTEAFF; CDR3nt: TGTGCCAGTAGTTCCACAGGGGACACTGAAGCTTTCTTT
d_gene: TRBD2; v_gene: TRBV5-1; j_gene: TRBJ2-7; abundance: -; CDR3aa: CASSSRDYRYEQYF; CDR3nt: TGCGCCAGCAGCTCCCGGGACTACCGCTACGAGCAGTACTTC
d_gene: -; v_gene: TRBV30; j_gene: TRBJ2-5; abundance: -; CDR3aa: CAWRIQETQYF; CDR3nt: TGTGCCTGGAGGATACAAGAGACCCAGTACTTC
d_gene: TRBD1; v_gene: TRBV20-1; j_gene: TRBJ1-1; abundance: -; CDR3aa: CSARDWAGGDGAFF; CDR3nt: TGCAGTGCTAGAGATTGGGCAGGGGGCGATGGGGCTTTCTTT
d_gene: -; v_gene: TRBV29-1; j_gene: TRBJ2-4; abundance: -; CDR3aa: CSVVREGAKNIQYF; CDR3nt: TGCAGCGTTGTCCGTGAAGGAGCCAAAAACATTCAGTACTTC
d_gene: -; v_gene: TRBV20-1; j_gene: TRBJ2-6; abundance: -; CDR3aa: CSARQTSGANVLTF; CDR3nt: TGCAGTGCTAGACAGACCTCTGGGGCCAACGTCCTGACTTTC
d_gene: -; v_gene: TRBV2; j_gene: TRBJ1-2; abundance: -; CDR3aa: CASSEGGGYGYTF; CDR3nt: TGTGCCAGCAGTGAGGGGGGAGGCTATGGCTACACCTTC
d_gene: -; v_gene: TRBV12-5; j_gene: TRBJ2-1; abundance: once; CDR3aa: CASGTIGSDEQFF; CDR3nt: TGTGCTAGTGGGACGATCGGGTCCGATGAGCAGTTCTTC
d_gene: -; v_gene: TRBV15; j_gene: TRBJ2-5; abundance: -; CDR3aa: CATSRVAETQYF; CDR3nt: TGTGCCACCAGCAGAGTGGCGGAGACCCAGTACTTC
d_gene: TRBD1; v_gene: TRBV29-1; j_gene: TRBJ1-1; abundance: -; CDR3aa: CSVDRDRGDTEAFF; CDR3nt: TGCAGCGTTGACCGAGACAGGGGGGACACTGAAGCTTTCTTT
d_gene: -; v_gene: TRBV28; j_gene: TRBJ2-4; abundance: -; CDR3aa: CASSLGSIGYF; CDR3nt: TGTGCCAGCAGTTTAGGGTCAATCGGGTACTTC
d_gene: -; v_gene: TRBV6-4; j_gene: TRBJ2-1; abundance: -; CDR3aa: CASSERAGSYNEQFF; CDR3nt: TGTGCCAGCAGTGAGAGGGCGGGCTCCTACAATGAGCAGTTCTTC
d_gene: TRBD1; v_gene: TRBV2; j_gene: TRBJ2-5; abundance: -; CDR3aa: CAATGDSLGTQYF; CDR3nt: TGTGCCGCGACCGGGGACAGCCTCGGGACCCAGTACTTC
d_gene: -; v_gene: TRBV16; j_gene: TRBJ1-2; abundance: -; CDR3aa: CASSQRVAYGYTF; CDR3nt: TGTGCCAGCAGCCAGAGGGTGGCGTATGGCTACACCTTC
d_gene: -; v_gene: TRBV6-1; j_gene: TRBJ1-6; abundance: -; CDR3aa: CASSEALVVRDNSPLHF; CDR3nt: TGTGCCAGCAGTGAGGCCTTAGTGGTCCGGGATAATTCACCCCTCCACTTT
d_gene: -; v_gene: TRBV28; j_gene: TRBJ2-1; abundance: -; CDR3aa: CASSPSSYNEQFF; CDR3nt: TGTGCCAGCTCTCCCAGCTCCTACAATGAGCAGTTCTTC
d_gene: -; v_gene: TRBV20-1; j_gene: TRBJ1-5; abundance: -; CDR3aa: CSARDKIWGGQINVFPQHF; CDR3nt: TGCAGTGCTAGAGACAAAATTTGGGGAGGACAGATAAACGTTTTTCCCCAGCATTTT